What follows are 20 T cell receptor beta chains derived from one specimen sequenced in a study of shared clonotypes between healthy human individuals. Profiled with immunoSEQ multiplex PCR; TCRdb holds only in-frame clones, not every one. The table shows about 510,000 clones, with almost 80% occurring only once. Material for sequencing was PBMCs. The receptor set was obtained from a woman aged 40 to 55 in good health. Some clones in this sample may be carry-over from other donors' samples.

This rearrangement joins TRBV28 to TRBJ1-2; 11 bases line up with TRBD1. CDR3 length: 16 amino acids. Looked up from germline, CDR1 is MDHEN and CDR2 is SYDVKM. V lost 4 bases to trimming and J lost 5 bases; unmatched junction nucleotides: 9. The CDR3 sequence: CASSSPHRDRGYGYTF. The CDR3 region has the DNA TGTGCCAGCAGTTCTCCCCACCGGGACAGGGGGTATGGCTACACCTTC.

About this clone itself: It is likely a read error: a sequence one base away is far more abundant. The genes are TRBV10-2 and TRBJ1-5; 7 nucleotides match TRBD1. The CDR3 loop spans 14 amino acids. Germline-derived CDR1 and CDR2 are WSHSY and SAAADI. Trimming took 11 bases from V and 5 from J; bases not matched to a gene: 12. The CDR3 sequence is CAGGSGTVYQPQHF. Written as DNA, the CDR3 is TGCGCCGGCGGTTCCGGGACAGTCTATCAGCCCCAGCATTTT.

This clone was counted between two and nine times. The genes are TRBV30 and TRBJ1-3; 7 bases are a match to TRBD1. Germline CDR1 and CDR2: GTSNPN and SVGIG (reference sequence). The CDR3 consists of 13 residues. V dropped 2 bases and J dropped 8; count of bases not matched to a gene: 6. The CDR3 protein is CAWSPRQGDTIYF. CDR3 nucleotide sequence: TGTGCCTGGAGTCCTCGACAGGGTGACACCATATATTTT. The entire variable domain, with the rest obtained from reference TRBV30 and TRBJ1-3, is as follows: SQTIHQWPATLVQPVGSPLSLECTVEGTSNPNLYWYRQAAGRGLQLLFYSVGIGQISSEVPQNLSASRPQDRQFILSSKKLLLSDSGFYLCAWSPRQGDTIYFGEGSWLTVV.

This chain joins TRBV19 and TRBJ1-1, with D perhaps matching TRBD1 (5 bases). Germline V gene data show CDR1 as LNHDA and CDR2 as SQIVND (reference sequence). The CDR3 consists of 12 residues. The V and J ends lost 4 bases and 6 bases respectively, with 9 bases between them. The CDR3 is CASSTGPAEAFF. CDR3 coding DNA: TGTGCCAGTAGTACGGGACCAGCTGAAGCTTTCTTT.

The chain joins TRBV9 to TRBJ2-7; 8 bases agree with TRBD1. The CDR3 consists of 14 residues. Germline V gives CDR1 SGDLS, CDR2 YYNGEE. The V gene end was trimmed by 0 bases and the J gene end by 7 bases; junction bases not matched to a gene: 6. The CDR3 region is CASSVGDRPGEQYF. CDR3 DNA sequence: TGTGCCAGCAGCGTAGGGGACAGGCCGGGAGAGCAGTACTTC.

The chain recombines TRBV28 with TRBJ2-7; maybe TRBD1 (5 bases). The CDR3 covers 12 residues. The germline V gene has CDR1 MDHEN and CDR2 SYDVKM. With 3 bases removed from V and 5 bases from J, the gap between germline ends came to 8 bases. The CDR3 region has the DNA TGTGCCAGCAGTTTGAGCAGGGACGAGCAGTACTTC. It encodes CASSLSRDEQYF. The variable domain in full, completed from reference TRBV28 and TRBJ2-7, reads DVKVTQSSRYLVKRTGEKVFLECVQDMDHENMFWYRQDPGLGLRLIYFSYDVKMKEKGDIPEGYSVSREKKERFSLILESASTNQTSMYLCASSLSRDEQYFGPGTRLTVT.

CDR3 nucleotide sequence: TGCAGCGTTGAGGGACTAGCGGGAGAAGGAGGCTACGAGCAGTACTTC. The encoded protein is CSVEGLAGEGGYEQYF. J is TRBJ2-7 and V is TRBV29-1, with TRBD2 matching 14 bases. Looked up from germline, CDR1 is SQVTM and CDR2 is ANQGSEA. CDR3 length: 16 residues. V lost 3 bases and J lost 3; bases outside the gene matches: 7.

The CDR3 DNA follows: TGTGCCAGCAGCCGGACGGGAGATACGCAGTATTTT. Translated: CASSRTGDTQYF. The chain links TRBV7-6 to TRBJ2-3; D gene ambiguous. Germline-derived CDR1 and CDR2 are SGHVS and FNYEAQ. V shed 5 bases and J shed 5 bases, with 8 bases lying between them. CDR3 length: 12 residues.

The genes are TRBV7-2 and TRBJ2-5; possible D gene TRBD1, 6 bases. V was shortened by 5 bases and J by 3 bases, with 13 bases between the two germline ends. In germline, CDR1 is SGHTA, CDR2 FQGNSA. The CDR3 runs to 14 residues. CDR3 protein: CASSLGGSEETQYF. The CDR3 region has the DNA TGTGCCAGCAGCCTAGGGGGTTCGGAAGAGACCCAGTACTTC.

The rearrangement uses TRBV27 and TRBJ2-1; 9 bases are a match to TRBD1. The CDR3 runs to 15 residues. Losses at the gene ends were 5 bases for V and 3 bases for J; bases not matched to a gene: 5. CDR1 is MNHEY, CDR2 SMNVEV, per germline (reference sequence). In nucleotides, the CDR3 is TGTGCCAGCAGTCGGGACAGGGAGCTCTACAATGAGCAGTTCTTC. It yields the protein CASSRDRELYNEQFF.

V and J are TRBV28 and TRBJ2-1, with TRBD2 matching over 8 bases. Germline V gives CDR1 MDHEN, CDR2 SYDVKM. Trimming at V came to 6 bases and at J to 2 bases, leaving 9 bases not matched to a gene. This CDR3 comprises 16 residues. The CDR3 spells CASSWWVSGTYNEQFF. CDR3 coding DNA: TGTGCCAGCAGCTGGTGGGTTAGCGGGACCTACAATGAGCAGTTCTTC.

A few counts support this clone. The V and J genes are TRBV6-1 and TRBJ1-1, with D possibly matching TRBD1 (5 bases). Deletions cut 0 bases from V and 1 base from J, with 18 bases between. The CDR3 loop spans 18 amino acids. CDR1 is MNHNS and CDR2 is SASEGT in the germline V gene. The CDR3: CASSEAGGRLRKNTEAFF. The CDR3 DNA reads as TGTGCCAGCAGTGAAGCGGGGGGGAGACTCAGGAAGAACACTGAAGCTTTCTTT.

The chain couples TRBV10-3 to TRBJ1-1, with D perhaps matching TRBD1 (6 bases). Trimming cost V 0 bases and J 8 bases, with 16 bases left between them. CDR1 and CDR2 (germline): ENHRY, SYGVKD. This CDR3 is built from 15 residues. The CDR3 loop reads CAISESRTAGGEAFF. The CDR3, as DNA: TGTGCCATCAGTGAGTCAAGGACAGCTGGTGGGGAAGCTTTCTTT.

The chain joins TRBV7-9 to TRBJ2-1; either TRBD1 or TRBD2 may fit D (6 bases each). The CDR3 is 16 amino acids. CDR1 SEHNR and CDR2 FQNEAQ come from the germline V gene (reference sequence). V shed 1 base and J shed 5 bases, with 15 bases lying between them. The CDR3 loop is CASSLVGGSTHNEQFF. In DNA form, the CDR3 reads TGTGCCAGCAGCTTAGTAGGGGGGAGTACCCACAATGAGCAGTTCTTC.

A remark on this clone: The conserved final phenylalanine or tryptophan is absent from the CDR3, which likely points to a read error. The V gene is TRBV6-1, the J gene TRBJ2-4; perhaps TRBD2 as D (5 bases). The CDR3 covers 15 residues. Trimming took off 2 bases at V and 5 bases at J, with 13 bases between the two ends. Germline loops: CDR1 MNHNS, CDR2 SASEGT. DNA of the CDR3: TGTGCCAGCAGTGAAATAGGAGCGAGGGAAAACATTCAGTACCTC. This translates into CASSEIGARENIQYL.

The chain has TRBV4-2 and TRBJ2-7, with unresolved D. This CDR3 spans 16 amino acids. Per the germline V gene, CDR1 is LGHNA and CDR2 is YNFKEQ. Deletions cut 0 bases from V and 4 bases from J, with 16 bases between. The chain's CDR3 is CASSQEPEPLVYEQYF. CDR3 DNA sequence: TGTGCCAGCAGCCAAGAACCCGAGCCTCTGGTTTACGAGCAGTACTTC.

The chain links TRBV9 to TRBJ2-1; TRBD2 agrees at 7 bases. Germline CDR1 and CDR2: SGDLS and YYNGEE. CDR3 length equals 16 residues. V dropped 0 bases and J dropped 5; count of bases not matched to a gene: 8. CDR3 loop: CASSVGAGAANNEQFF. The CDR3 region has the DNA TGTGCCAGCAGCGTAGGGGCGGGAGCAGCGAACAATGAGCAGTTCTTC.

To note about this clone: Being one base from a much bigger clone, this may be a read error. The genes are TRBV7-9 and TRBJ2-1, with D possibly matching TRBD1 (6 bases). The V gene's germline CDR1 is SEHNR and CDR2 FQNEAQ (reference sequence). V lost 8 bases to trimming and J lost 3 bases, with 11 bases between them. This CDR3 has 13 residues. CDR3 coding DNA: TGTGCCAGCCGGCCGACAGGCTACAATGAGCAGTTCTTC. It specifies CASRPTGYNEQFF.

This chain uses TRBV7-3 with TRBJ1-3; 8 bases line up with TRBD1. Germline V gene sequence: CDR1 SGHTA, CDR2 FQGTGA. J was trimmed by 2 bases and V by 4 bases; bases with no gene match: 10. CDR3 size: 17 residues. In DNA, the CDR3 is TGTGCCAGCAGCTCAACTTCTGAGACAGGGGCTGGAAACACCATATATTTT. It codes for CASSSTSETGAGNTIYF.

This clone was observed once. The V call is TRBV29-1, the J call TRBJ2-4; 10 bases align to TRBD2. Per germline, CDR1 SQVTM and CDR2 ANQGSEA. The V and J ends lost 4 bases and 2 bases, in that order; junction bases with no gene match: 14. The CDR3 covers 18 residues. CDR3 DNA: TGCAGCGTTGTGGGGCGGGCTAGCGGGAGCCCATCCAAAAACATTCAGTACTTC. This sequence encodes CSVVGRASGSPSKNIQYF.